The entry below gives a single T cell receptor (beta chain) sequence along with its context. Antigen: not known. These data originate in a study of shared clonotypes between healthy human individuals. The study, taken as a whole, reports: Large depth notwithstanding, sorted-subset sequencing proved incomplete by rarefaction. In several donors, about 5% of naive CD4 clonotypes appeared in common. Unshared clonotypes carried lower generation probabilities than those common to all four donors.

Germline V gives CDR1 SEHNR, CDR2 FQNEAQ (reference sequence). CDR3 size: 14 residues. The V end was cut by 3 bases, the J end by 2 bases, with 7 bases between. Here immunoSEQ multiplex PCR was the method, and the copy in TCRdb shows in-frame clones only, minus some. The sample has 1.6 million or so clones; around 98.5% are singletons. Donors, healthy HIV-negative adults, lacked recent acute infections or vaccinations. The sequenced sample was naive CD4+ T cells sorted from blood. Subset defined: CD45RA+ positively selected. This receptor was obtained from a man aged 25-40 years in good health. The rearrangement joins TRBV7-9 to TRBJ1-4, with a weak D call TRBD1 (5 bases). CDR3 nucleotides: TGTGCCAGCAGCTTTGGGACGACTAATGAAAAACTGTTTTTT. Protein sequence: CASSFGTTNEKLFF. The full variable domain, with the rest looked up from reference TRBV7-9 and TRBJ1-4, is DTGVSQNPRHKITKRGQNVTFRCDPISEHNRLYWYRQTLGQGPEFLTYFQNEAQLEKSRLLSDRFSAERPKGSFSTLEIQRTEQGDSAMYLCASSFGTTNEKLFFGSGTQLSVL.